The clone carrying this TCR beta chain occurred once. The target antigen is unknown. These data belong to a study of OX40 agonist ivuxolimab in advanced cancers. Study observations and caveats: Clonal expansion from baseline to week 6 occurred in both CD4+ and CD8+ T cells. The antigens recognized by the expanded peripheral T cells, that is their antigen specificity, were not determined.

It was autoimmune disease history or systemic immunosuppression that excluded patients. Sampling times: baseline, cycle 4 day 1, cycle 7 day 1. Profiled with immunoSEQ multiplex PCR; TCRdb holds only in-frame clones, not every one. The sample contains around 140,000 clones, 90% of which appear only once. The CDR3 is 17 residues long. Trimming took off 2 bases at V and 6 bases at J, with 21 bases between the two ends. Looked up from germline, CDR1 is MGHRA and CDR2 is YSYEKL. The rearrangement joins TRBV4-1 to TRBJ2-3; maybe TRBD2 (7 bases). The sequence came from an adult with an advanced solid tumor such as melanoma, head and neck, liver or kidney cancer. The starting material was CD4+ or CD8+ T cells sorted from blood, obtained in a trial of the OX40 agonist ivuxolimab. The CDR3 DNA follows: TGCGCCAGCAGCCAATCGGAGACGGGGGGCTGGGATGATACGCAGTATTTT. Its protein product is CASSQSETGGWDDTQYF.